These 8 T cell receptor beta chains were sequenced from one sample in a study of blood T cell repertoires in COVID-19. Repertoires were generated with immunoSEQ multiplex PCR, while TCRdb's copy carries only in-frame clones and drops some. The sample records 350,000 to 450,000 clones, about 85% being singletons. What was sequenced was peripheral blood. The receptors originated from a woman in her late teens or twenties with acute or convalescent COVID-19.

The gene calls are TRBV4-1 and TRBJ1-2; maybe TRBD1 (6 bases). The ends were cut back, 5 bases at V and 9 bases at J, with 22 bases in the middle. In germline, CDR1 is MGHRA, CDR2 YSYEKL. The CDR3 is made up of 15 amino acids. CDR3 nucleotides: TGCGCCAGCAGCGCAAACCCGGGGCAGGGGATACGCTACACCTTC. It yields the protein CASSANPGQGIRYTF.

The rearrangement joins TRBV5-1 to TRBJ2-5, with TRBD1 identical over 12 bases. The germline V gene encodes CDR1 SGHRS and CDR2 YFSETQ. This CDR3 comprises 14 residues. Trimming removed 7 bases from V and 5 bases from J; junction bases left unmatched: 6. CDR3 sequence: CASAGTGGSETQYF. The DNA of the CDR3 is TGCGCCAGCGCCGGGACAGGGGGCTCTGAGACCCAGTACTTC.

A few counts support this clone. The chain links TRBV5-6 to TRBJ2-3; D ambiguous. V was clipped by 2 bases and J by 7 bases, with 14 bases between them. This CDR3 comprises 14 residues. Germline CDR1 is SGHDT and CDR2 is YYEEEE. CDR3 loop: CASSLRAHQNTQYF. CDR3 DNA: TGTGCCAGCAGCTTACGAGCCCACCAAAATACGCAGTATTTT.

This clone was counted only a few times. The DNA of the CDR3 is TGTGCCAGCAGCGAGGGCTCCAGGGGGCACGGCTACACCTTC. Protein sequence: CASSEGSRGHGYTF. The V and J genes are TRBV5-4 and TRBJ1-2, with 8 nucleotides matching TRBD1. V lost 4 bases, J lost 8 bases, and 10 bases stayed unmatched. Germline V gene sequence: CDR1 SGHNT, CDR2 YYREEE (reference sequence). This CDR3 comprises 14 residues.

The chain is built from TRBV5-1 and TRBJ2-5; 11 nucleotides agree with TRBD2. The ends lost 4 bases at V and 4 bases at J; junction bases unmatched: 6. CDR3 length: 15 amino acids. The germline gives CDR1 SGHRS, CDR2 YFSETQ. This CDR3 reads CASSVAGGPGETQYF. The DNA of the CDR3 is TGCGCCAGCAGCGTAGCGGGAGGGCCTGGAGAGACCCAGTACTTC. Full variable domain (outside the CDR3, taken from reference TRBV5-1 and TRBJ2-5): KAGVTQTPRYLIKTRGQQVTLSCSPISGHRSVSWYQQTPGQGLQFLFEYFSETQRNKGNFPGRFSGRQFSNSRSEMNVSTLELGDSALYLCASSVAGGPGETQYFGPGTRLLVL.

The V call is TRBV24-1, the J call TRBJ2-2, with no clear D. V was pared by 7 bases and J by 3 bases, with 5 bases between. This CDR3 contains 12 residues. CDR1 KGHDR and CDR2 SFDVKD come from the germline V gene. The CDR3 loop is CATSRDTGELFF. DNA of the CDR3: TGTGCCACCAGCCGGGACACCGGGGAGCTGTTTTTT.

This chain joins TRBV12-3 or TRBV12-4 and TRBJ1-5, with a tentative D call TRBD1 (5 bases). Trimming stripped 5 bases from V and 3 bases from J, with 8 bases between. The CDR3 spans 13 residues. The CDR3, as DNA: TGTGCCAGCAGTCAGGGAACCAATCAGCCCCAGCATTTT. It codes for CASSQGTNQPQHF.

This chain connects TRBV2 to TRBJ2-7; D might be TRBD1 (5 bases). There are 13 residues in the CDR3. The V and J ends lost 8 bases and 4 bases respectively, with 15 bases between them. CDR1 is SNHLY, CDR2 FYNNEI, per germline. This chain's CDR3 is CASRTWGLYEQYF. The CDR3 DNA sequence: TGTGCCAGCCGTACGTGGGGCTTATACGAGCAGTACTTC.